Below, one T cell receptor beta chain is given with its context. Its antigen is still unknown. The entry originates in a study of shared clonotypes between healthy human individuals. Study-level points and caveats: Sampling covered blood only; tissue repertoires likely differ. With a handful of donors compared, approximately 5% of naive CD4 clonotypes were shared.

Here immunoSEQ multiplex PCR was the method, and the copy in TCRdb shows in-frame clones only, minus some. Of millions of clones listed, more than 90% are singletons. Germline CDR1 is GTSNPN and CDR2 is SVGIG (reference sequence). V was shortened by 3 bases and J by 5 bases, with 13 bases between the two germline ends. The CDR3 runs to 13 residues. The origin of this receptor is a man younger than 35 in good health. Sequences were obtained from naive CD4+ T cells sorted from blood. Subset described: CD45RA+ positively selected. V usage is TRBV30 and J usage is TRBJ2-5; a weak D match, TRBD2 (7 bases). The CDR3 protein is CAWRGGPGETQYF. DNA for the CDR3: TGTGCCTGGAGGGGGGGGCCTGGGGAGACCCAGTACTTC.